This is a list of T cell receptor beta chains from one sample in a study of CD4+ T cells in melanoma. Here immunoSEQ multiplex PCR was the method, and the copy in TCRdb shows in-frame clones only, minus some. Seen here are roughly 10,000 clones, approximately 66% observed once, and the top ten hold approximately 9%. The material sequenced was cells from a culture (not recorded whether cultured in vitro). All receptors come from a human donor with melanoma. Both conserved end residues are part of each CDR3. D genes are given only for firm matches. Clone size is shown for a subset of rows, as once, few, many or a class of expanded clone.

CASSLPRGDEQFF	TGTGCCAGCAGCTTACCACGAGGGGATGAGCAGTTCTTC	-	-	TRBV7-9	TRBJ2-1	13
CASSQEQQILSGNTIYF	TGCGCCAGCAGCCAAGAACAACAGATCCTCTCTGGAAACACCATATATTTT	-	-	TRBV4-1	TRBJ1-3	17
CSVGVGGQPQHF	TGCAGCGTTGGTGTGGGAGGTCAGCCCCAGCATTTT	-	-	TRBV29-1	TRBJ1-5	12
CASSLAGVDEKLFF	TGCGCCAGCAGCTTGGCGGGGGTGGACGAAAAACTGTTTTTT	-	-	TRBV5-1	TRBJ1-4	14
CASSLGGLGTEAFF	TGCGCCAGCAGCTTAGGAGGCCTGGGGACTGAAGCTTTCTTT	-	-	TRBV5-1	TRBJ1-1	14
CASRNRDGGNEQFF	TGTGCCAGCAGAAACCGGGACGGTGGGAATGAGCAGTTCTTC	-	-	TRBV5-5	TRBJ2-1	14
CASSEQANTEAFF	TGTGCCAGCAGTGAGCAGGCGAACACTGAAGCTTTCTTT	few	-	TRBV6-4	TRBJ1-1	13
CASSLVRETQYF	TGTGCCAGCAGCTTAGTTCGGGAGACCCAGTACTTC	-	-	TRBV7-9	TRBJ2-5	12
CASSQGTAGYNEQFF	TGTGCCAGCAGCCAGGGGACGGCGGGCTACAATGAGCAGTTCTTC	-	-	TRBV5-8	TRBJ2-1	15
CASSIALGQYSNQPQHF	TGTGCCAGTAGTATAGCATTGGGACAGTATAGCAATCAGCCCCAGCATTTT	-	TRBD1	TRBV19	TRBJ1-5	17
CASSLAVGAGGYTF	TGTGCCAGCAGCTTAGCCGTGGGGGCGGGTGGCTACACCTTC	-	-	TRBV7-9	TRBJ1-2	14
CASSPDRGGSTDTQYF	TGTGCCAGCAGCCCTGACCGCGGGGGGAGCACAGATACGCAGTATTTT	once	TRBD2	TRBV7-8	TRBJ2-3	16
CASSLVTGWGYTF	TGTGCCAGCAGCTTAGTAACGGGTTGGGGCTACACCTTC	-	-	TRBV11-1	TRBJ1-2	13
CASSLSGLTNTEAFF	TGCGCCAGCAGCCTCTCAGGGTTGACGAACACTGAAGCTTTCTTT	few	-	TRBV5-1	TRBJ1-1	15
CASSLALAGSNEQFF	TGTGCCAGCAGCTTAGCACTAGCGGGGTCCAATGAGCAGTTCTTC	-	TRBD2	TRBV7-3	TRBJ2-1	15
CASSLQGGTEAFF	TGTGCCAGCAGCTTGCAGGGGGGAACTGAAGCTTTCTTT	-	TRBD1	TRBV5-6	TRBJ1-1	13
CASSPATGGREQFF	TGTGCCAGCTCACCCGCAACGGGGGGGCGCGAGCAGTTCTTC	-	TRBD2	TRBV18	TRBJ2-1	14
CASSVEGRGGYNEQFF	TGTGCCAGCAGCGTAGAAGGGCGGGGGGGTTACAATGAGCAGTTCTTC	-	TRBD2	TRBV9	TRBJ2-1	16
CASSAPGQGIWEQFF	TGTGCCAGCAGTGCCCCGGGACAGGGTATATGGGAGCAGTTCTTC	-	TRBD1	TRBV6-1	TRBJ2-1	15
CASKRTQYF	TGTGCCAGCAAACGAACGCAGTATTTT	-	-	TRBV6-1	TRBJ2-3	9
CASRGTSETQYF	TGTGCCAGCCGCGGGACTTCAGAGACCCAGTACTTC	-	-	TRBV2	TRBJ2-5	12
CASSSGLRETQYF	TGTGCCAGCTCATCGGGATTGCGTGAGACCCAGTACTTC	once	-	TRBV18	TRBJ2-5	13
CASSLMEGYPQHF	TGTGCCAGCAGCTTGATGGAAGGGTATCCCCAGCATTTT	-	-	TRBV5-8	TRBJ1-5	13
CASRHRESYEQYF	TGTGCCAGCAGACATCGGGAGTCCTACGAGCAGTACTTC	few	-	TRBV6-5	TRBJ2-7	13
CASSFPGGGYGYTF	TGTGCCAGCAGTTTTCCAGGGGGCGGCTATGGCTACACCTTC	-	TRBD1	TRBV2	TRBJ1-2	14
CASSLEISNQPQHF	TGTGCCAGCAGCTTAGAGATTAGCAATCAGCCCCAGCATTTT	medium-sized	-	TRBV7-2	TRBJ1-5	14